The 29 T cell receptor beta chains given below trace back to one sample, sequenced in a study of identical twins. TCRdb ran MiXCR on the 5' RACE reads and lists one entry per CDR3 protein. The sample includes around 490,000 distinct CDR3 sequences, about 22% of them seen just once. These data also featured in a second study, about yellow fever vaccine responses in identical twins.

Sequences were obtained from CD4+ T cells sorted from blood. The receptors come from a woman aged 18-29 years in good health.

This clonotype was recorded a few times. The rearrangement joins TRBV5-1 to TRBJ2-1; D possibly corresponds to TRBD2 (6 bases). Germline CDR1 and CDR2: SGHRS and YFSETQ. Between the trimmed V and J ends, which lost 4 bases and 7 bases, there was a span of 24 bases. There are 17 residues in the CDR3. The CDR3 region is CASSPTKTGEWWNEQFF. The CDR3 DNA is TGCGCCAGCAGCCCAACTAAGACGGGGGAGTGGTGGAATGAGCAGTTCTTC.

The sample holds a few counts of this clonotype. The chain recombines TRBV11-2 with TRBJ2-7; 8 bases are a match to TRBD1. The germline V gene encodes CDR1 SGHAT and CDR2 FQNNGV. V trimming: 4 bases; J trimming: 3 bases; junction bases outside the gene matches: 5. This CDR3 contains 14 residues. The CDR3 DNA reads TGTGCCAGCAGCTCTGGACAGGGACTCTACGAGCAGTACGTC. This codes for CASSSGQGLYEQYV.

This clonotype has a handful of counts. The rearrangement links TRBV2 to TRBJ2-5, with a weak D call TRBD2 (6 bases). CDR1 is SNHLY and CDR2 is FYNNEI in the germline V gene. CDR3 length: 14 residues. The V gene lost 6 bases and the J gene lost 5 bases, with 16 bases spanning the gap. CDR3 sequence reads: CASSGGIMVETQYF. CDR3 DNA sequence: TGTGCCAGCAGCGGAGGGATAATGGTGGAGACCCAGTACTTC. Supplemented by reference TRBV2 and TRBJ2-5, the full variable domain reads EPEVTQTPSHQVTQMGQEVILRCVPISNHLYFYWYRQILGQKVEFLVSFYNNEISEKSEIFDDQFSVERPDGSNFTLKIRSTKLEDSAMYFCASSGGIMVETQYFGPGTRLLVL.

This chain links TRBV5-1 with TRBJ2-1, with D possibly TRBD1 on 5 matching bases. The CDR3 runs to 16 residues. Trimming stripped 3 bases from V and 3 bases from J, with 16 bases between. Germline V gives CDR1 SGHRS, CDR2 YFSETQ. CDR3 amino acids: CASSWDAGQNYNEQFF. The CDR3 DNA reads as TGCGCCAGCAGCTGGGATGCAGGGCAGAACTACAATGAGCAGTTCTTC.

This clonotype appeared a few times. The rearrangement uses TRBV12-3 or TRBV12-4 and TRBJ2-3, with D perhaps assigned TRBD1 or TRBD2 (5 bases each). The CDR3 runs 15 residues. Trimming stripped 5 bases from V and 6 bases from J, with 18 bases between. The CDR3 region has the DNA TGTGCCAGCAGTATCTCAGGACAATGGGGGGATACGCAGTATTTT. Amino acid sequence: CASSISGQWGDTQYF.

This clonotype was seen a handful of times. This rearrangement joins TRBV28 to TRBJ1-4; tentative D call: TRBD1 (5 bases). The CDR3 consists of 18 residues. CDR1 and CDR2 (germline): MDHEN, SYDVKM. V gave up 6 bases and J gave up 3 bases, with 23 bases separating them. The CDR3 DNA follows: TGTGCCAGCAGCCCCGATGAGGGGAAGAGGCATGCTAATGAAAAACTGTTTTTT. Translation gives CASSPDEGKRHANEKLFF.

The CDR3: CASSQTQGGTEAFF. The CDR3 region has the DNA TGCGCCAGCAGCCAGACACAGGGGGGCACTGAAGCTTTCTTT. V gene TRBV4-1 combines with J gene TRBJ1-1; 8 bases match TRBD1. This CDR3 is built from 14 residues. Germline lookup yields CDR1 MGHRA and CDR2 YSYEKL. With 3 bases clipped from V and 4 bases from J, the junction kept 4 bases outside the gene matches.

The CDR3: CASSFPPAGVGNEQFF. The CDR3 DNA follows: TGTGCCAGCAGCTTCCCGCCGGCGGGAGTGGGCAATGAGCAGTTCTTC. The chain carries TRBV7-3 and TRBJ2-1; 7 positions agree with TRBD2. This CDR3 comprises 16 residues. Germline CDR1 is SGHTA and CDR2 is FQGTGA. With 3 bases clipped from V and 6 bases from J, the junction kept 11 bases outside the gene matches. Complete variable domain (other parts from reference TRBV7-3 and TRBJ2-1): GAGVSQTPSNKVTEKGKYVELRCDPISGHTALYWYRQSLGQGPEFLIYFQGTGAADDSGLPNDRFFAVRPEGSVSTLKIQRTERGDSAVYLCASSFPPAGVGNEQFFGPGTRLTVL.

The rearrangement joins TRBV11-2 to TRBJ2-2; the D gene could be TRBD1 or TRBD2 (5 bases each). V was cut by 5 bases and J by 3 bases, with 13 bases left in between. The CDR3 is 15 residues long. Germline CDR1 is SGHAT and CDR2 is FQNNGV. The CDR3 loop reads CASSPSRGHTGELFF. CDR3 DNA sequence: TGTGCCAGCAGCCCCTCCCGGGGCCACACCGGGGAGCTGTTTTTT.

V gene TRBV6-5 combines with J gene TRBJ1-1, with D unresolved. This CDR3 is 15 amino acids long. Trimming shortened V by 0 bases and J by 1 base, and 9 bases separated the two germline ends. Germline V gives CDR1 MNHEY, CDR2 SVGAGI. The CDR3 sequence: CASSYSRQTNTEAFF. In DNA, the CDR3 is TGTGCCAGCAGTTACTCGAGGCAGACGAACACTGAAGCTTTCTTT.

This clonotype was counted only a few times. This chain links TRBV9 with TRBJ2-5; D perhaps matches TRBD2 (6 bases). The germline V and J ends were trimmed by 4 bases and 5 bases, with 15 bases remaining between them. Germline V gene lookup returns CDR1 SGDLS and CDR2 YYNGEE. The CDR3 totals 14 residues. The CDR3 loop is CASSPSGVRETQYF. In nucleotides, the CDR3 is TGTGCCAGCAGCCCCTCGGGGGTTAGGGAGACCCAGTACTTC.

This clonotype came up a few times. The rearrangement joins TRBV7-9 to TRBJ2-1, with 7 bases matching TRBD2. This CDR3 comprises 13 residues. Losses at the gene ends were 8 bases for V and 4 bases for J; bases not matched to a gene: 5. Germline V gene data show CDR1 as SEHNR and CDR2 as FQNEAQ (reference sequence). This CDR3 is CASAGTTYNEQFF. DNA for the CDR3: TGTGCCAGCGCCGGGACTACATACAATGAGCAGTTCTTC.

The table lists this clonotype with a few counts. The genes are TRBV2 and TRBJ2-7; D possibly uses TRBD1 or TRBD2 (5 bases each). V was cut by 8 bases and J by 3 bases, with 17 bases left in between. This CDR3 region has 14 residues. Looked up from germline, CDR1 is SNHLY and CDR2 is FYNNEI. The CDR3 loop is CASLIPGPYYEQYV. The CDR3 DNA sequence: TGTGCCAGCTTAATACCGGGACCCTACTACGAGCAGTACGTC.

The chain uses TRBV19 and TRBJ2-7; a weak D match, TRBD2 (5 bases). V lost 0 bases, J lost 0 bases, and 9 bases lay in between. Per germline, CDR1 LNHDA and CDR2 SQIVND (reference sequence). The length of the CDR3 is 15 residues. CDR3 coding DNA: TGTGCCAGTAGTATAGAGGCCGGGATCTCCTACGAGCAGTACTTC. It specifies CASSIEAGISYEQYF.

The chain recombines TRBV7-2 with TRBJ2-4, with D uncertain. The V end lost 0 bases, the J end lost 4 bases, and 16 bases lay between the germline ends. CDR1 is SGHTA, CDR2 FQGNSA, per germline. CDR3 length: 17 residues. The CDR3 sequence: CASSLAVDLRAKNIQYF. The CDR3 DNA is TGTGCCAGCAGCTTAGCTGTGGATCTCCGGGCGAAAAACATTCAGTACTTC.

This clonotype was picked up many times. The chain recombines TRBV12-3 or TRBV12-4 with TRBJ1-5; a possible D gene is TRBD1 (6 bases). With 4 bases removed from V and 2 bases from J, the gap between germline ends came to 12 bases. The CDR3 is made up of 15 amino acids. This chain's CDR3 is CASSSPQGGNQPQHF. CDR3 sequence (DNA): TGTGCCAGCAGTTCTCCACAGGGCGGCAATCAGCCCCAGCATTTT.

This clonotype appeared a few times. The rearrangement links TRBV5-4 to TRBJ1-2; D ambiguous. CDR3 length equals 14 residues. CDR1 is SGHNT, CDR2 YYREEE, per germline (reference sequence). Trimming stripped 0 bases from V and 4 bases from J, with 10 bases between. The CDR3 DNA reads TGTGCCAGCAGCTTGGACGGGGTCGGCTATGGCTACACCTTC. This translates into CASSLDGVGYGYTF.

This chain uses TRBV10-3 with TRBJ2-7, with TRBD1 as a possible D gene (6 bases). Trimming shortened V by 4 bases and J by 4 bases, and 17 bases separated the two germline ends. The CDR3 has 15 amino acids. Germline V CDR1 and CDR2: ENHRY, SYGVKD. CDR3 in DNA: TGTGCCATCAGTGGGGGGCCCCAGACCCTTTACGAGCAGTACGTC. Translated: CAISGGPQTLYEQYV.

The chain employs TRBV19 and TRBJ2-1; 8 nucleotides agree with TRBD1. CDR3 length: 16 amino acids. V trimming: 1 base; J trimming: 4 bases; junction bases outside the gene matches: 6. Germline V gene lookup returns CDR1 LNHDA and CDR2 SQIVND (reference sequence). CDR3 sequence reads: CASSIGRQGWYNEQFF. The DNA for the CDR3 is TGTGCCAGTAGTATAGGGAGACAGGGGTGGTACAATGAGCAGTTCTTC.

The chain is built from TRBV6-6 and TRBJ1-2; no definite D call. This CDR3 is built from 14 residues. V was clipped by 0 bases and J by 4 bases, with 9 bases between them. Germline CDR1 is MNHNY and CDR2 is SVGAGI (reference sequence). CDR3 in amino acids: CASSYSGSPYGYTF. Written as DNA, the CDR3 is TGTGCCAGCAGTTACTCTGGTTCGCCCTATGGCTACACCTTC.

V and J are TRBV20-1 and TRBJ2-5; D unclear. The V gene's germline CDR1 is DFQATT and CDR2 SNEGSKA (reference sequence). Trimming pared 3 bases from V and 4 bases from J, leaving 12 bases between. The CDR3 spans 13 residues. CDR3 nucleotides: TGCAGTGCTAGTTCTAGTTGGGGAGAGACCCAGTACTTC. Its protein is CSASSSWGETQYF.

This rearrangement joins TRBV20-1 to TRBJ2-2, with TRBD1 matching over 7 bases. CDR1 and CDR2 (germline): DFQATT, SNEGSKA (reference sequence). This CDR3 region has 15 residues. Germline trimming cut 1 base from V and 1 base from J; bases unmatched to any gene: 3. CDR3 DNA: TGCAGTGCTAGAGTAGGGGGCTTGAACACCGGGGAGCTGTTTTTT. Its translation: CSARVGGLNTGELFF.

V and J are TRBV12-3 or TRBV12-4 and TRBJ1-1; D is ambiguous. V lost 6 bases to trimming and J lost 4 bases, with 15 bases between them. This CDR3 has 14 amino acids. CDR3 in DNA: TGTGCCAGCAGGTTGTCGCCTGAAATCACTGAAGCTTTCTTT. Encoded protein: CASRLSPEITEAFF.

The V gene is TRBV20-1, the J gene TRBJ2-7; TRBD1 might be the D (5 bases). The length of the CDR3 is 14 residues. V was shortened by 2 bases and J by 2 bases, with 13 bases between the two germline ends. Germline values: CDR1 DFQATT, CDR2 SNEGSKA (reference sequence). The CDR3, as DNA: TGCAGTGCTAGACTCAGGGCTGCTACCTACGAGCAGTACGTC. Protein sequence: CSARLRAATYEQYV.

Ten or more counts support this clonotype. The chain employs TRBV6-1 and TRBJ1-5; D gene unclear. The V and J ends lost 6 bases and 0 bases respectively, with 6 bases between them. This CDR3 has 13 residues. Germline V CDR1 and CDR2: MNHNS, SASEGT. CDR3 DNA sequence: TGTGCCAGCAGGACGGTTAGCAATCAGCCCCAGCATTTT. This sequence encodes CASRTVSNQPQHF.

This clonotype was observed a handful of times. This chain links TRBV12-3 or TRBV12-4 with TRBJ1-2; 8 nucleotides match TRBD1. This CDR3 has 15 residues. The V and J ends lost 2 bases and 4 bases, in that order; junction bases with no gene match: 6. The CDR3 loop is CASSLNTGGIYGYTF. CDR3 nucleotide sequence: TGTGCCAGCAGTTTAAATACAGGGGGTATCTATGGCTACACCTTC.

The genes are TRBV10-3 and TRBJ2-7; TRBD1 might be the D (6 bases). V was cut by 2 bases and J by 2 bases, with 16 bases left in between. The CDR3 sequence is 16 residues long. CDR1 is ENHRY and CDR2 is SYGVKD in the germline V gene. CDR3 nucleotide sequence: TGTGCCATCAGTGAGGCAACAGGGCCCCCTACCTACGAGCAGTACTTC. Amino acids: CAISEATGPPTYEQYF.

This clonotype was detected a few times. The chain recombines TRBV6-1 with TRBJ2-6; TRBD1 aligns across 9 bases. The CDR3 totals 15 residues. Germline values: CDR1 MNHNS, CDR2 SASEGT. The J segment lost 5 bases and the V segment lost 3 bases, leaving 2 bases of the junction unmatched. The DNA for the CDR3 is TGTGCCAGCAGTGACGACAGGGGGAGGGCCAACGTCCTGACTTTC. It translates to CASSDDRGRANVLTF.

This clonotype was observed a handful of times. The chain couples TRBV10-3 to TRBJ1-1; TRBD1 is a possible D gene (6 bases). The V and J ends lost 8 bases and 0 bases respectively, with 10 bases between them. The length of the CDR3 is 13 residues. Germline CDR1 is ENHRY and CDR2 is SYGVKD. CDR3 sequence: CAIVGQLNTEAFF. The CDR3 DNA reads as TGTGCCATCGTGGGACAATTGAACACTGAAGCTTTCTTT.